These T cell receptor beta chains were read from a single sample in a study of T-cell reconstitution after alpha-beta-depleted transplantation in children. TCRdb independently ran MiXCR on the PCR reads; one entry per CDR3 protein. The sample holds about 240,000 distinct CDR3 sequences; about 25% are singletons and the top ten take about 2.6%. Specimen: PBMCs, collected before TCRalphabeta/CD19-depleted stem cell transplant. These receptors were obtained from a girl aged 2-10 years with Fanconi anemia, due to receive a stem cell transplant. Each CDR3 is given with its conserved first and last residue. Each record gives: CDR3 length, clone size, D gene, V gene, J gene, CDR3 DNA, CDR3 protein. D genes are given only for firm matches. Only part of the rows carry a size: once, few, many, or a class if the clone is expanded.

14,.,.,TRBV7-2,TRBJ2-1,TGTGCCAGCAGCCTTCGGACAGCCTACAATGAGCAGTTCTTC,CASSLRTAYNEQFF
16,.,TRBD2,TRBV20-1,TRBJ2-3,TGCAGTGCTCCTACCGCGGGAGGGTGGGGCCCAGATACGCAGTATTTT,CSAPTAGGWGPDTQYF
14,many,TRBD2,TRBV20-1,TRBJ2-1,TGCAGTGCTAGAGAGGGGCGGGAGCGGTATGAGCAGTTCTTC,CSAREGRERYEQFF
15,many,.,TRBV27,TRBJ2-7,TGTGCCAGCAGTTTATGGTCAGGGGGGGGTTACGAGCAGTACTTC,CASSLWSGGGYEQYF
11,.,.,TRBV20-1,TRBJ2-2,TGCAGTGCTAGAGCTCTCGGGGAGCTGTTTTTT,CSARALGELFF
13,many,TRBD2,TRBV4-1,TRBJ2-1,TGCGCCAGCAGCCCTGGACTAGCAGTTGAGCAGTTCTTC,CASSPGLAVEQFF
15,many,TRBD2,TRBV25-1,TRBJ2-1,TGTGCCAGCAGTGAGTCGACCGGGACTAACAATGAGCAGTTCTTC,CASSESTGTNNEQFF
18,.,TRBD2,TRBV25-1,TRBJ2-1,TGTGCCAGCAGTGAACCCCATTCAGTAGCGGGAGTGGGGAATGAGCAGTTCTTC,CASSEPHSVAGVGNEQFF
12,many,.,TRBV29-1,TRBJ2-5,TGCAGCGTCCGAGGACGGGGAGAGACCCAGTACTTC,CSVRGRGETQYF
17,many,.,TRBV6-5,TRBJ2-2,TGTGCCAGCAGTTCCCCGGCCCGACCGAGGGGAACCGGGGAGCTGTTTTTT,CASSSPARPRGTGELFF
14,few,TRBD2,TRBV29-1,TRBJ2-7,TGCAGCGTCCTCGGGGGCGGGAGGTACTACGAGCAGTACTTC,CSVLGGGRYYEQYF
14,few,.,TRBV12-3/TRBV12-4,TRBJ2-5,TGTGCCAGCAGCCAACAGGGAGTGTGGGGCGCCCAGTACTTC,CASSQQGVWGAQYF
15,.,TRBD2,TRBV7-6,TRBJ2-1,TGTGCCAGCAGCTTAGCGGGAGGGCAGTACAATGAGCAGTTCTTC,CASSLAGGQYNEQFF
14,many,TRBD2,TRBV20-1,TRBJ2-7,TGCAGTGCTCCCCTAGCGGGGAGCTCCTACGAGCAGTACTTC,CSAPLAGSSYEQYF
14,few,TRBD1,TRBV20-1,TRBJ1-3,TGCAGTGCTAGGCGACAGGGATCCGGAAACACCATATATTTT,CSARRQGSGNTIYF
15,few,.,TRBV7-3,TRBJ2-1,TGTGCCAGCAGCTCAAACCGGGACTCCTACAATGAGCAGTTCTTC,CASSSNRDSYNEQFF
12,many,TRBD2,TRBV12-3/TRBV12-4,TRBJ2-1,TGTGCCAGCAGCGCGGGGGTCAATGAGCAGTTCTTC,CASSAGVNEQFF
12,many,.,TRBV20-1,TRBJ1-5,TGCAGTGCTAGCCTGACAAATCAGCCCCAGCATTTT,CSASLTNQPQHF
16,many,TRBD2,TRBV25-1,TRBJ2-1,TGTGCCAGCAGTGGTTTCGTGGCTAGCGGGAGGAATGAGCAGTTCTTC,CASSGFVASGRNEQFF
15,many,.,TRBV21-1,TRBJ1-1,TGTGCCAGCAGCAAAGGAAAGACAGGGGAGAGTGAAGCTTTCTTT,CASSKGKTGESEAFF
14,once,.,TRBV7-2,TRBJ2-1,TGTGCCAGCAGCTTACAGTGGGGTGACAATGAGCAGTTCTTC,CASSLQWGDNEQFF
16,many,TRBD2,TRBV20-1,TRBJ2-1,TGCAGTGCTAGAGATCTGGCTAGCGGAGGGGACAATGAGCAGTTCTTC,CSARDLASGGDNEQFF
14,many,.,TRBV5-4,TRBJ2-5,TGTGCCAGCAGCACCACAGGTATTCGAGAGACCCAGTACTTC,CASSTTGIRETQYF
16,.,TRBD2,TRBV29-1,TRBJ2-7,TGCAGCGTTGAATGGCCTTTAGGGACTAGCGGCTACGAGCAGTACTTC,CSVEWPLGTSGYEQYF
14,few,TRBD2,TRBV7-2,TRBJ2-7,TGTGCCAGCAGCGTCCGGACTAGCGGCTACGAGCAGTACTTC,CASSVRTSGYEQYF
13,few,.,TRBV5-1,TRBJ2-1,TGCGCCAGCAGCCTGGACATTTACAATGAGCAGTTCTTC,CASSLDIYNEQFF
15,many,TRBD2,TRBV5-5,TRBJ2-1,TGTGCCAGCAGCCCTGGGGGAGCGGGGTATTATGAGCAGTTCTTC,CASSPGGAGYYEQFF
12,.,.,TRBV29-1,TRBJ2-3,TGCAGCGTAGCCGGGGGCATAAATACGCAGTATTTT,CSVAGGINTQYF
12,few,.,TRBV3-1,TRBJ2-2,TGTGCCAGCAGCCAAGATCCAGGGGAGCTGTTTTTT,CASSQDPGELFF
14,.,.,TRBV6-1,TRBJ2-7,TGTGCCAGCAGCCCCCCCGGGAGTAGCTACGAGCAGTACTTC,CASSPPGSSYEQYF
15,.,.,TRBV20-1,TRBJ2-1,TGCAGTGCTAGAGATATGGACTTTTCCTACAATGAGCAGTTCTTC,CSARDMDFSYNEQFF
14,few,.,TRBV5-1,TRBJ1-4,TGCGCCAGCAGCTTGGGGTATTCAGATGAAAAACTGTTTTTT,CASSLGYSDEKLFF
13,.,.,TRBV5-1,TRBJ1-6,TGCGCCAGCAGCGCAAAGGGCAATTCACCCCTCCACTTT,CASSAKGNSPLHF
16,many,TRBD2,TRBV14,TRBJ2-1,TGTGCCAGCAGCCAGGCGGCGGGGGGCTGCTACAATGAGCAGTTCTTC,CASSQAAGGCYNEQFF
12,many,.,TRBV5-1,TRBJ2-7,TGCGCCAGCAGCCCGGCCTTCAACGAGCAGTACTTC,CASSPAFNEQYF
16,many,TRBD1,TRBV29-1,TRBJ2-3,TGCAGCGTTGCCGGGACAGGGGAGTCTGGCACAGATACGCAGTATTTT,CSVAGTGESGTDTQYF
14,many,.,TRBV12-3/TRBV12-4,TRBJ2-2,TGTGCCAGCAGTTCTAGTGTGGTGTCCGGGGAGCTGTTTTTT,CASSSSVVSGELFF
13,many,TRBD1,TRBV28,TRBJ2-7,TGTGCCAGCAGTTTACCGGGACAGTACGAGCAGTACTTC,CASSLPGQYEQYF
15,.,.,TRBV20-1,TRBJ2-7,TGCAGTGCTAGAATGTGGGACCACATTAACTACGAGCAGTACTTC,CSARMWDHINYEQYF
16,.,.,TRBV11-2,TRBJ2-2,TGTGCCAGCAGCTTAGTAACAGGCCTGAACACCGGGGAGCTGTTTTTT,CASSLVTGLNTGELFF
16,few,.,TRBV4-2,TRBJ2-7,TGTGCCAGCAGCCAGGCCCCCGGGACTCCCTCCTACGAGCAGTACTTC,CASSQAPGTPSYEQYF
17,many,TRBD2,TRBV7-2,TRBJ2-1,TGTGCCAGCAGCTTAGCCAAGACTCTAGCGGGGGACAATGAGCAGTTCTTC,CASSLAKTLAGDNEQFF
15,few,.,TRBV18,TRBJ2-5,TGTGCCAGCTCACGAGCCCTCCAGAGACAAGAGACCCAGTACTTC,CASSRALQRQETQYF
20,many,.,TRBV4-2,TRBJ2-1,TGTGCCAGCAGCCAAGAAATCGGCACAGGGGGGGGCAGCTCCTACAATGAGCAGTTCTTC,CASSQEIGTGGGSSYNEQFF
16,many,TRBD1,TRBV6-1,TRBJ1-2,TGTGCCAGCGGGCGGATCGGGACAGGGGGCACTTATGGCTACACCTTC,CASGRIGTGGTYGYTF
12,many,.,TRBV20-1,TRBJ2-3,TGCAGTGTACAGCCGGGGGCAGATACGCAGTATTTT,CSVQPGADTQYF
15,.,TRBD1,TRBV28,TRBJ2-3,TGTGCCAGCAGTCTACGACAGGGGCACACAGATACGCAGTATTTT,CASSLRQGHTDTQYF
16,many,TRBD1,TRBV20-1,TRBJ2-2,TGCAGTGCTAGATCCCCGACAGGGGCGAGAACCGGGGAGCTGTTTTTT,CSARSPTGARTGELFF
12,.,.,TRBV2,TRBJ2-5,TGTGCCAGCGGGATGTACCAAGAGACCCAGTACTTC,CASGMYQETQYF
13,.,TRBD2,TRBV20-1,TRBJ2-7,TGCAGTGCTGACCGACTAGCTCCATACGAGCAGTACTTC,CSADRLAPYEQYF
13,many,.,TRBV28,TRBJ2-7,TGTGCCAGCAGCTCCGGACTGGTCTACGAGCAGTACTTC,CASSSGLVYEQYF
15,many,TRBD2,TRBV20-1,TRBJ2-3,TGCAGTGCTCTCACGGGGACTACCCACACAGATACGCAGTATTTT,CSALTGTTHTDTQYF
14,.,.,TRBV20-1,TRBJ2-1,TGCAGTGCTAGAGATCCTCTGGGGGACAATGAGCAGTTCTTC,CSARDPLGDNEQFF
13,.,.,TRBV29-1,TRBJ1-4,TGCAGCGTGTCAAGGGGCACCACTGAAAAACTGTTTTTT,CSVSRGTTEKLFF
15,few,.,TRBV2,TRBJ2-7,TGTGCCAGCAGTGGAGGAGTCCCAACATACTACGAGCAGTACTTC,CASSGGVPTYYEQYF
9,many,.,TRBV29-1,TRBJ2-1,TGCAGCGTTGAAGGGGGGCAGTTCTTC,CSVEGGQFF
14,.,.,TRBV5-1,TRBJ2-7,TGCGCCAGCAGCCAAGACACCAGTCGTTACGAGCAGTACTTC,CASSQDTSRYEQYF
14,.,.,TRBV7-2,TRBJ2-2,TGTGCCAGCAGGGGGGACTGGAACACCGGGGAGCTGTTTTTT,CASRGDWNTGELFF